The 30 T cell receptor beta chains below all came from one sample that was sequenced in a study of blood T cells in healthy people across ages (dated by TCRdb to about 2015). Library creation used 5' RACE. For sequencing, an Illumina HiSeq 2500 was employed. The second PCR ran for about 6 to 12 cycles and used a J-beta primer mix along with a sample-barcoded 5' primer. In TCRdb, the public reads were trimmed at Q25 with fastp and aligned with MiXCR, with productive beta chains retained. Entries that share a CDR3 protein sequence are merged under the most common genes and DNA. The sample table contains some 760,000 distinct CDR3 sequences; only one count was recorded for 20% to 25% of them. 9.4% of the sample is held by the ten biggest clonotypes. This sample was shared with a second study, whose subject was T cells of mothers and their children.

Sequenced material: blood. The source of these receptors is a boy younger than 18 in good health.

This clonotype has ten or more counts. V usage is TRBV12-3 or TRBV12-4 and J usage is TRBJ2-7, with TRBD2 as a possible D gene (5 bases). V lost 6 bases and J lost 0, with 12 bases in between. This CDR3 contains 14 residues. The CDR3 is CASSLIGSSYEQYF. Here the CDR3 DNA reads TGTGCCAGCAGCTTAATAGGGAGCTCCTACGAGCAGTACTTC.

The V and J genes are TRBV29-1 and TRBJ2-5, with D possibly being TRBD1 (6 bases). The DNA end favors TRBJ2-1, so the J call may be wrong. Germline V gene lookup returns CDR1 SQVTM and CDR2 ANQGSEA. This CDR3 comprises 12 residues. The CDR3 sequence: CSETTGLDEQFF. The DNA of the CDR3 is TGCAGCGAAACTACAGGGCTAGATGAGCAGTTCTTC.

This clonotype occurred a few times. The rearrangement joins TRBV12-3 or TRBV12-4 to TRBJ2-7; either TRBD1 or TRBD2 may supply D (6 bases each). V was cut by 4 bases and J by 2 bases, with 18 bases left in between. This CDR3 contains 16 residues. The chain's CDR3 is CASSWEVGDTTYEQYF. The CDR3 DNA is TGTGCCAGCAGTTGGGAGGTAGGGGACACGACCTACGAGCAGTACTTC.

This clonotype occurred many times. V usage is TRBV20-1 and J usage is TRBJ2-3; D perhaps matches TRBD2 (6 bases). Germline V lookup: CDR1 DFQATT, CDR2 SNEGSKA (reference sequence). With 0 bases removed from V and 1 base from J, the gap between germline ends came to 11 bases. CDR3 length: 15 residues. The CDR3 reads CSARDHKRGTDTQYF. The CDR3 bases are TGCAGTGCTAGAGATCACAAGCGGGGCACAGATACGCAGTATTTT.

The CDR3 sequence: CASSLTGSGGNQPQHF. The CDR3 coding sequence is TGCGCCAGCAGCCTTACGGGATCCGGAGGCAATCAGCCCCAGCATTTT. The chain is built from TRBV5-1 and TRBJ1-5; D call uncertain. CDR1 is SGHRS and CDR2 is YFSETQ in the germline V gene. V dropped 4 bases and J dropped 2 bases, with 16 bases sitting between them. The CDR3 is made up of 16 amino acids. The whole variable domain, remainder taken from reference TRBV5-1 and TRBJ1-5, is KAGVTQTPRYLIKTRGQQVTLSCSPISGHRSVSWYQQTPGQGLQFLFEYFSETQRNKGNFPGRFSGRQFSNSRSEMNVSTLELGDSALYLCASSLTGSGGNQPQHFGDGTRLSIL.

The rearrangement joins TRBV15 to TRBJ2-5, with 9 bases that match TRBD1. Judging by the DNA end, TRBJ2-7 fits better; the J call may be wrong. CDR3 length: 15 amino acids. Germline-derived CDR1 and CDR2 are LNHNV and YYDKDF (reference sequence). The CDR3 region has the DNA TGTGCCACCAGCAGGGACAGGGGCTTCTCCTACGAGCAGTACTTC. Its translation is CATSRDRGFSYEQYF.

A few counts support this clonotype. The chain recombines TRBV18 with TRBJ2-5; 9 bases fit TRBD1. The end of the DNA fits TRBJ2-7 better, so the J call may be wrong. Germline CDR1 reads KGHSH; CDR2 reads LQKENI. This CDR3 has 16 amino acids. CDR3 bases: TGTGCCAGCTCATTCGAAGCCCCGGGACAGGGCTACGAGCAGTACTTC. Residues: CASSFEAPGQGYEQYF.

The CDR3 coding sequence is TGTGCCAGCAGTGAAGTGGGGAGGGATGAGCAGTTCTTC. Translating it yields CASSEVGRDEQFF. The V gene is TRBV2, the J gene TRBJ2-1; 7 nucleotides match TRBD2. With 1 base clipped from V and 8 bases from J, the junction kept 2 bases outside the gene matches. This CDR3 region has 13 residues. Germline CDR1 is SNHLY and CDR2 is FYNNEI.

The chain is built from TRBV10-1 and TRBJ2-1; 13 nucleotides align to TRBD2. The V gene end was trimmed by 0 bases and the J gene end by 8 bases; junction bases not matched to a gene: 4. Germline V gene sequence: CDR1 WNHNN, CDR2 SYGVQD (reference sequence). The length of the CDR3 is 16 residues. The CDR3 nucleotides read TGCGCCAGCAGTGAGTCCGGGACTAGCGGGATGCATGAGCAGTTCTTC. Protein: CASSESGTSGMHEQFF.

This clonotype has only a few counts. The chain joins TRBV5-6 to TRBJ1-4; TRBD1 matches 8 bases. CDR1 and CDR2 (germline): SGHDT, YYEEEE. The CDR3 consists of 15 residues. The V segment lost 3 bases and the J segment 7 bases; nucleotides outside the gene matches: 8. The CDR3 region is CASSSNRGSGEKLFF. The CDR3, as DNA: TGTGCCAGCAGCTCAAACAGGGGGTCTGGTGAAAAACTGTTTTTT.

This clonotype was seen more than once but under ten times. The J gene is TRBJ2-7, the V gene TRBV3-1; D remains ambiguous. Trimming stripped 1 base from V and 6 bases from J, with 25 bases between. The CDR3 has 18 residues. Germline CDR1 and CDR2: LGHDT and YNNKEL (reference sequence). The CDR3 DNA is TGTGCCAGCAGCCAAGGTTTTTTTTCCCCAAGGGCGGACGGCGAGCAGTACTTC. Residues: CASSQGFFSPRADGEQYF.

V usage is TRBV5-5 and J usage is TRBJ2-1; D may be TRBD2 (6 bases). Germline values: CDR1 SGHKS, CDR2 YYEKEE (reference sequence). The CDR3 contains 15 residues. V dropped 6 bases and J dropped 4 bases, with 17 bases sitting between them. In nucleotides, the CDR3 is TGTGCCAGCAACTACCTAGTGGGGGGTTACAATGAGCAGTTCTTC. Translating it yields CASNYLVGGYNEQFF.

This clonotype has more than one count but fewer than ten. J is TRBJ1-1 and V is TRBV15; D uncertain. Germline CDR1 is LNHNV and CDR2 is YYDKDF (reference sequence). V was clipped by 5 bases and J by 5 bases, with 9 bases between them. The CDR3 consists of 12 residues. In DNA form, the CDR3 reads TGTGCCACCAGCGAGGGTGTAACTGAAGCTTTCTTT. Translated: CATSEGVTEAFF.

This clonotype was counted only a few times. DNA for the CDR3: TGTGCCAGCAGCACACCACGGGGGCAGAACACTGAAGCTTTCTTT. It encodes CASSTPRGQNTEAFF. The rearrangement uses TRBV11-3 and TRBJ1-1; D perhaps matches TRBD1 (6 bases). V was clipped by 5 bases and J by 1 base, with 14 bases between them. Germline V gene data show CDR1 as SGHNT and CDR2 as YENEEA. The length of the CDR3 is 15 residues.

This sequence joins TRBV9 and TRBJ2-3; no firm D call. Looked up from germline, CDR1 is SGDLS and CDR2 is YYNGEE. The CDR3 consists of 16 residues. The V gene lost 4 bases and the J gene lost 3 bases, with 18 bases spanning the gap. CDR3 residues: CASSPPGGVDTDTQYF. The CDR3 DNA is TGTGCCAGCAGCCCGCCTGGTGGTGTTGATACAGATACGCAGTATTTT. Full variable domain (remainder filled in from reference TRBV9 and TRBJ2-3): DSGVTQTPKHLITATGQRVTLRCSPRSGDLSVYWYQQSLDQGLQFLIQYYNGEERAKGNILERFSAQQFPDLHSELNLSSLELGDSALYFCASSPPGGVDTDTQYFGPGTRLTVL.

This sequence joins TRBV7-2 and TRBJ2-5; D not resolved. With the DNA end fitting TRBJ2-1 better, the J assignment may be wrong. From germline, CDR1 is SGHTA and CDR2 FQGNSA. The CDR3 sequence is 14 residues long. The CDR3 here is CASSLTLGKGEQFF. The CDR3 nucleotides are TGTGCCAGCAGCTTGACTTTGGGGAAAGGGGAGCAGTTCTTC.

This clonotype has just a few counts. The chain combines TRBV4-3 with TRBJ1-2; the D is unclear. The V end lost 0 bases, the J end lost 2 bases, and 16 bases lay between the germline ends. Germline V gene data show CDR1 as LGHNA and CDR2 as YSLEER. The CDR3 extends over 17 amino acids. CDR3 amino acids: CASSQEEGIFGNYGYTF. Written as DNA, the CDR3 is TGCGCCAGCAGCCAAGAAGAGGGTATATTTGGGAACTATGGCTACACCTTC.

This clonotype was seen a few times. This sequence joins TRBV6-5 and TRBJ1-4, with 7 bases identical to TRBD1. CDR3 length: 18 amino acids. Germline loops: CDR1 MNHEY, CDR2 SVGAGI. V gave up 2 bases and J gave up 0 bases; unmatched junction bases: 9. For the CDR3, the DNA is TGTGCCAGCAGTTACCCGACAGGGTTCCCTTCAACTAATGAAAAACTGTTTTTT. Protein: CASSYPTGFPSTNEKLFF.

The chain recombines TRBV29-1 with TRBJ2-1; a possible D gene is TRBD1 (6 bases). The germline CDR1 and CDR2 sequences are SQVTM and ANQGSEA. The CDR3 consists of 14 residues. Trimming shortened V by 6 bases and J by 3 bases, and 15 bases separated the two germline ends. CDR3 DNA: TGCAGCGTACAGACAGGTCAGGACTACAATGAGCAGTTCTTC. Translated, it gives CSVQTGQDYNEQFF.

V usage is TRBV12-3 or TRBV12-4 and J usage is TRBJ2-5, with D possibly matching TRBD2 (5 bases). V was trimmed by 5 bases and J by 5 bases, leaving 21 bases between them. The CDR3 loop spans 16 amino acids. Here the CDR3 reads CASSTRTPGGVETQYF. CDR3 bases: TGTGCCAGCAGTACCAGGACTCCCGGTGGGGTTGAGACCCAGTACTTC.

Only a few counts were recorded for this clonotype. The CDR3 here is CASSFYPGTDYEQYF. The CDR3 nucleotides are TGTGCCAGCAGCTTTTACCCCGGGACAGACTACGAGCAGTACTTC. This rearrangement joins TRBV7-2 to TRBJ2-5, with TRBD1 matching over 7 bases. The J call is uncertain, as TRBJ2-7 better fits the DNA end. CDR1 SGHTA and CDR2 FQGNSA come from the germline V gene. This CDR3 comprises 15 residues.

Note on this clonotype: A much larger clone lies one base from this, so it may be a read error. The DNA is omitted, as the CDR3 cannot be located on it reliably, and the CDR3 follows TCRdb's listing. The chain links TRBV6-4 to TRBJ2-3; the table's D call of TRBD2 was not tested on the DNA. Germline lookup yields CDR1 MRHNA and CDR2 SNTAGT. The length of the CDR3 is 14 amino acids, counting both ends. CDR3 region: CASSVAGGTDTQNF.

This clonotype was seen only a few times. The chain couples TRBV2 to TRBJ2-2; tentative D call: TRBD2 (6 bases). V shed 10 bases and J shed 1 base, with 16 bases lying between them. Germline loops: CDR1 SNHLY, CDR2 FYNNEI. This CDR3 is 15 amino acids long. DNA of the CDR3: TGTGCCACCTCATTGGAGGGGAGGAACACCGGGGAGCTGTTTTTT. Its translation is CATSLEGRNTGELFF.

The chain carries TRBV7-3 and TRBJ2-5; D perhaps matches TRBD1 (6 bases). The J call may be incorrect, as the DNA end agrees better with TRBJ2-7. This CDR3 region has 14 residues. Germline lookup yields CDR1 SGHTA and CDR2 FQGTGA. The CDR3 DNA reads as TGTGCCAGCAGCTCCCGGGACACCGACTACGAGCAGTACTTC. Protein: CASSSRDTDYEQYF.

This rearrangement joins TRBV29-1 to TRBJ2-5; possibly TRBD1 for D (6 bases). Germline V lookup: CDR1 SQVTM, CDR2 ANQGSEA. CDR3 length equals 14 residues. Trimming left V 6 bases short and J 5 bases short, with 19 bases between. As DNA, the CDR3 is TGCAGCGTCGAGGGAACAGGGAGTGAGGAGACCCAGTACTTC. It yields the protein CSVEGTGSEETQYF.

This clonotype has just a few counts. This chain uses TRBV11-2 with TRBJ2-7; the D is unclear. V lost 3 bases and J 3 bases, leaving 6 bases between the germline ends. Germline-derived CDR1 and CDR2 are SGHAT and FQNNGV. The CDR3 loop spans 12 amino acids. The CDR3 sequence: CASSFYLYEQYF. The CDR3 DNA reads TGTGCCAGCAGCTTCTATCTCTACGAGCAGTACTTC.

The chain links TRBV4-1 to TRBJ2-5; D is uncertain. The end of the DNA aligns better with TRBJ2-1, so the J call may be wrong. The CDR3 is made up of 14 amino acids. Germline CDR1 and CDR2: MGHRA and YSYEKL. CDR3 sequence: CASSQEGISNEQFF. Here the CDR3 DNA reads TGCGCCAGCAGCCAAGAGGGGATTAGCAATGAGCAGTTCTTC.

This chain joins TRBV20-1 and TRBJ2-1; 8 bases fit TRBD2. This CDR3 has 16 amino acids. The germline CDR1 and CDR2 sequences are DFQATT and SNEGSKA (reference sequence). J was trimmed by 2 bases and V by 1 base; bases with no gene match: 7. The CDR3 sequence is CSARGLAGGAYNEQFF. CDR3 bases: TGCAGTGCTAGAGGACTGGCGGGAGGAGCCTACAATGAGCAGTTCTTC.

The chain is built from TRBV6-2 or TRBV6-3 and TRBJ2-7; 13 bases agree with TRBD2. Germline CDR1 is MNHEY and CDR2 is SVGEGT. J gave up 6 bases and V 7 bases, and 15 bases lay outside the gene matches. This CDR3 is built from 17 residues. The CDR3 coding sequence is TGTGCCAGCACGCGGACTAGCGGGGGCTCGGGGACTCGCGAGCAGTACTTC. It yields the protein CASTRTSGGSGTREQYF.

The CDR3 reads CASSQPGLAGSETQYF. The CDR3 nucleotides are TGTGCCAGCAGCCAACCGGGACTAGCTGGGAGTGAGACCCAGTACTTC. V usage is TRBV7-2 and J usage is TRBJ2-1; TRBD2 matches at 9 bases. The end of the DNA fits TRBJ2-5 better, so the J call may be wrong. Germline CDR1 SGHTA, CDR2 FQGNSA. The CDR3 totals 16 residues.